The 11 T cell receptor beta chains listed next were all sequenced from one sample in a study of blood T cells in healthy people across ages. Combining a sample-barcoded 5' primer with a J-beta primer mix, a second PCR ran for 7 to 11 cycles. TCRdb re-called the 5' RACE reads through MiXCR, storing one row per CDR3 protein. This sample yields over 1.5 million distinct CDR3 sequences, of which approximately 50% are seen a single time; over 2% belongs to the top ten. Material for sequencing was blood. These receptors were taken from a woman aged 40-49 years in good health.

This clonotype has just a few counts. V is TRBV15 and J is TRBJ2-1; a weak D match, TRBD1 (5 bases). V dropped 1 base and J dropped 0 bases, with 10 bases sitting between them. Germline V lookup: CDR1 LNHNV, CDR2 YYDKDF (reference sequence). This CDR3 spans 16 amino acids. The chain's CDR3 is CATSRGLGVSYNEQFF. The CDR3 DNA is TGTGCCACCAGCAGAGGGCTAGGGGTCTCCTACAATGAGCAGTTCTTC.

The chain is built from TRBV29-1 and TRBJ2-1; TRBD2 might be the D (6 bases). V was cut by 7 bases and J by 0 bases, with 10 bases left in between. CDR3 length: 13 residues. CDR1 SQVTM and CDR2 ANQGSEA come from the germline V gene. CDR3 nucleotides: TGCAGCGCGGACTACGGCTCCTACAATGAGCAGTTCTTC. Its protein product is CSADYGSYNEQFF.

The chain uses TRBV4-1 and TRBJ1-1; D unresolved. Trimming removed 6 bases at V and 3 bases at J, with 14 bases between. The V gene's germline CDR1 is MGHRA and CDR2 YSYEKL. The CDR3 is 14 amino acids. CDR3 nucleotides: TGCGCCAGCAGTCAAATTTACGGGGACACTGAAGCTTTCTTT. Translation gives CASSQIYGDTEAFF.

The J gene is TRBJ2-5, the V gene TRBV5-1; 9 bases match TRBD2. With V trimmed by 3 bases and J by 3 bases, 12 bases remained unmatched. There are 17 residues in the CDR3. From germline, CDR1 is SGHRS and CDR2 YFSETQ. The CDR3 spells CASSSTWGGGAEETQYF. The CDR3 DNA is TGCGCCAGCAGCTCAACTTGGGGCGGGGGGGCCGAAGAGACCCAGTACTTC. The complete variable domain, with remaining parts taken from reference TRBV5-1 and TRBJ2-5, reads KAGVTQTPRYLIKTRGQQVTLSCSPISGHRSVSWYQQTPGQGLQFLFEYFSETQRNKGNFPGRFSGRQFSNSRSEMNVSTLELGDSALYLCASSSTWGGGAEETQYFGPGTRLLVL.

This clonotype was picked up many times. V is TRBV7-3 and J is TRBJ2-5; D is uncertain. Germline V CDR1 and CDR2: SGHTA, FQGTGA. V lost 2 bases to trimming and J lost 2 bases, with 6 bases between them. This CDR3 contains 13 residues. The CDR3 region has the DNA TGTGCCAGCAGCTTAGCCCAGCAAGAGACCCAGTACTTC. Encoded protein: CASSLAQQETQYF.

The rearrangement links TRBV29-1 to TRBJ2-5; possibly TRBD1 or TRBD2 for D (7 bases each). The CDR3 sequence is 12 residues long. Deletions cut 7 bases from V and 5 bases from J, with 14 bases between. Looked up from germline, CDR1 is SQVTM and CDR2 is ANQGSEA. The CDR3 loop is CSAGGARETQYF. CDR3 nucleotide sequence: TGCAGCGCAGGGGGGGCCAGGGAGACCCAGTACTTC.

In this sample, this clonotype turned up a few times. J is TRBJ2-3 and V is TRBV9; D could derive from TRBD1 or TRBD2 (5 bases each). The CDR3 contains 15 residues. V gave up 0 bases and J gave up 10 bases, with 18 bases separating them. Germline V gene sequence: CDR1 SGDLS, CDR2 YYNGEE. The CDR3 protein is CASSVASAGLGAQYF. CDR3 sequence (DNA): TGTGCCAGCAGCGTAGCGTCAGCTGGGCTGGGGGCGCAGTATTTT.

This clonotype was detected many times. This chain uses TRBV5-1 with TRBJ2-3; D is uncertain. There are 12 residues in the CDR3. The ends were cut back, 5 bases at V and 2 bases at J, with 6 bases in the middle. CDR1 and CDR2 (germline): SGHRS, YFSETQ. CDR3 nucleotide sequence: TGCGCCAGCAGGGGGTACACAGATACGCAGTATTTT. This sequence encodes CASRGYTDTQYF.

Only a few counts were recorded for this clonotype. The chain links TRBV4-3 to TRBJ1-6; tentatively, D is TRBD1 (5 bases). Trimming took off 4 bases at V and 13 bases at J, with 14 bases between the two ends. The CDR3 contains 13 residues. Germline loops: CDR1 LGHNA, CDR2 YSLEER. The CDR3 here is CASSRTSGAPLHF. For the CDR3, the DNA is TGCGCCAGCAGCCGAACCTCCGGGGCCCCCCTCCACTTT.

The V gene is TRBV7-2, the J gene TRBJ2-5; the D gene is possibly TRBD2 (6 bases). The CDR3 totals 14 residues. Germline assignment: CDR1 SGHTA and CDR2 FQGNSA. The V and J ends lost 4 bases and 5 bases respectively, with 14 bases between them. CDR3 loop: CASSYGPAGETQYF. The CDR3 bases are TGTGCCAGCAGCTACGGGCCCGCGGGGGAGACCCAGTACTTC.

This clonotype has a handful of counts. CDR3 in amino acids: CSVSDNEQYF. The CDR3 DNA follows: TGCAGCGTTTCTGACAACGAGCAGTACTTC. V gene TRBV29-1 combines with J gene TRBJ2-7; D unclear. V was pared by 5 bases and J by 5 bases, with 7 bases between. CDR1 and CDR2 from the germline V gene are SQVTM and ANQGSEA. The CDR3 runs 10 residues.